These 25 T cell receptor beta chains share one sample of origin, sequenced in a study of blood T cell repertoires in COVID-19. Only in-frame clones appear in the TCRdb table, and some are missing; sequencing was by immunoSEQ multiplex PCR. The data hold about 200,000 clones, with around nine tenths observed a single time. Sequencing input: peripheral blood. The receptors derive from a man between 60 and 75 years old who had recovered from COVID-19.

This sequence joins TRBV7-9 and TRBJ2-6; TRBD1 matches at 10 bases. Germline V lookup: CDR1 SEHNR, CDR2 FQNEAQ (reference sequence). The CDR3 has 16 amino acids. V lost 5 bases to trimming and J lost 2 bases; unmatched junction nucleotides: 3. The chain's CDR3 is CASSVGQGAGANVLTF. The CDR3 coding sequence is TGTGCCAGCAGCGTTGGACAGGGGGCTGGGGCCAACGTCCTGACTTTC.

Note on this clone: Other DNA sequences within the sample encode an identical CDR3. V gene TRBV9 combines with J gene TRBJ2-5, with D perhaps TRBD2 (5 bases). This CDR3 spans 14 amino acids. Germline-derived CDR1 and CDR2 are SGDLS and YYNGEE. The V and J ends lost 0 bases and 2 bases respectively, with 8 bases between them. The CDR3 coding sequence is TGTGCCAGCAGCGTAGGCGGGCTGCAAGAGACCCAGTACTTC. Protein product: CASSVGGLQETQYF.

The chain joins TRBV7-3 to TRBJ2-3; 8 nucleotides line up with TRBD1. Germline values: CDR1 SGHTA, CDR2 FQGTGA. The J segment lost 1 base and the V segment lost 5 bases, leaving 5 bases of the junction unmatched. This CDR3 is built from 15 residues. CDR3 DNA: TGTGCCAGCAGCCGACAGGGGTTCGGCACAGATACGCAGTATTTT. It translates to CASSRQGFGTDTQYF.

V is TRBV27 and J is TRBJ1-3, with TRBD1 identical over 9 bases. The germline V gene encodes CDR1 MNHEY and CDR2 SMNVEV (reference sequence). This CDR3 has 15 amino acids. The V gene end was trimmed by 6 bases and the J gene end by 3 bases; junction bases not matched to a gene: 6. The CDR3 region is CASSPGTGIGNTIYF. The CDR3 coding sequence is TGTGCCAGCAGCCCCGGGACAGGGATTGGAAACACCATATATTTT.

The rearrangement links TRBV18 to TRBJ1-5; TRBD1 matches at 7 bases. The ends lost 6 bases at V and 3 bases at J; junction bases unmatched: 5. Germline V gene sequence: CDR1 KGHSH, CDR2 LQKENI. CDR3 length: 14 amino acids. The CDR3 DNA reads TGTGCCAGCTCCTACGGACAGGCCAATCAGCCCCAGCATTTT. Translated, it gives CASSYGQANQPQHF.

This chain uses TRBV28 with TRBJ1-2; tentative D call: TRBD1 (5 bases). Trimming removed 10 bases at V and 6 bases at J, with 21 bases between. Germline V gene lookup returns CDR1 MDHEN and CDR2 SYDVKM. The CDR3 is made up of 14 amino acids. CDR3 coding DNA: TGTGCCATGGGGCGGGGACCGGGGCCCCATGGCTACACCTTC. Translation: CAMGRGPGPHGYTF.

This clone showed up just once. The J gene is TRBJ1-2, the V gene TRBV9; D call uncertain. This CDR3 is built from 13 residues. The V and J ends lost 0 bases and 6 bases respectively, with 9 bases between them. Germline CDR1 reads SGDLS; CDR2 reads YYNGEE. CDR3 in DNA: TGTGCCAGCAGCGTAGTGGCGGGAGATGGCTACACCTTC. It codes for CASSVVAGDGYTF.

The V call is TRBV5-1, the J call TRBJ2-1, with TRBD1 matching over 10 bases. The V and J ends lost 7 bases and 10 bases, in that order; junction bases with no gene match: 14. The CDR3 is made up of 15 amino acids. CDR1 and CDR2 from the germline V gene are SGHRS and YFSETQ. CDR3 sequence reads: CASSRTGGAVKEQFF. The CDR3 region has the DNA TGCGCCAGCTCAAGGACAGGGGGAGCGGTAAAGGAGCAGTTCTTC.

The rearrangement links TRBV5-1 to TRBJ2-2, with 9 bases matching TRBD1. The CDR3 has 14 amino acids. Trimming removed 9 bases from V and 2 bases from J; junction bases left unmatched: 5. The germline V gene has CDR1 SGHRS and CDR2 YFSETQ. The CDR3 sequence: CATNRGLNTGELFF. The CDR3 coding sequence is TGCGCCACCAACAGGGGGCTAAACACCGGGGAGCTGTTTTTT.

As concerns this clone: Other nucleotide sequences in the sample specify the same CDR3. The rearrangement links TRBV18 to TRBJ1-5; D not resolved. V lost 6 bases, J lost 0 bases, and 6 bases lay in between. This CDR3 comprises 13 residues. Germline CDR1 reads KGHSH; CDR2 reads LQKENI. This chain's CDR3 is CASSPYSNQPQHF. For the CDR3, the DNA is TGTGCCAGCTCGCCCTATAGCAATCAGCCCCAGCATTTT.

The chain employs TRBV6-2 or TRBV6-3 and TRBJ1-2, with D unresolved. Trimming left V 0 bases short and J 7 bases short, with 18 bases between. CDR1 MNHEY and CDR2 SVGEGT come from the germline V gene. This CDR3 is built from 16 residues. CDR3 bases: TGTGCCAGCAGTTACTCTGTGGGGAGCCCCGAAGGTGGCTACACCTTC. Residues: CASSYSVGSPEGGYTF.

The genes are TRBV28 and TRBJ1-2, with 7 bases matching TRBD1. The CDR3 runs to 16 residues. Losses at the gene ends were 4 bases for V and 4 bases for J; bases not matched to a gene: 12. In germline, CDR1 is MDHEN, CDR2 SYDVKM. The CDR3 is CASSSLEGARVYGYTF. CDR3 nucleotide sequence: TGTGCCAGCAGTTCTCTGGAGGGGGCGCGGGTCTATGGCTACACCTTC.

The chain joins TRBV6-5 to TRBJ2-1; 9 positions match TRBD2. Trimming removed 6 bases from V and 12 bases from J; junction bases left unmatched: 12. This CDR3 region has 14 residues. Germline V gives CDR1 MNHEY, CDR2 SVGAGI. CDR3 in DNA: TGTGCCAGCAGACCGGGACTAGCTAGTAGGGGGCAGTTCTTC. Protein product: CASRPGLASRGQFF.

Concerning this clone itself: The sample holds other DNA sequences that translate to the same CDR3. The chain uses TRBV19 and TRBJ2-5; D gene ambiguous. Trimming took off 3 bases at V and 3 bases at J, with 8 bases between the two ends. The CDR3 is 13 amino acids. CDR1 and CDR2 from the germline V gene are LNHDA and SQIVND (reference sequence). The CDR3 region has the DNA TGTGCCAGTAGTATCGGCCTAGAAGAGACCCAGTACTTC. Encoded protein: CASSIGLEETQYF.

The chain uses TRBV6-2 or TRBV6-3 and TRBJ2-3, with a possible D match to TRBD1 (5 bases). The CDR3 has 15 amino acids. The ends were cut back, 1 base at V and 3 bases at J, with 11 bases in the middle. Germline V gene data show CDR1 as MNHEY and CDR2 as SVGEGT. DNA for the CDR3: TGTGCCAGCAGTTACTTGGCGTCAGGGACAGATACGCAGTATTTT. It yields the protein CASSYLASGTDTQYF.

The J gene is TRBJ1-2, the V gene TRBV12-3 or TRBV12-4; a possible D gene is TRBD1 (5 bases). The CDR3 is made up of 13 amino acids. The V gene lost 5 bases and the J gene lost 7 bases, with 14 bases spanning the gap. The CDR3 spells CASSPRSDSGYTF. In nucleotides, the CDR3 is TGTGCCAGCAGTCCACGAAGCGACAGTGGCTACACCTTC.

This clone has only one observation. This sequence joins TRBV5-5 and TRBJ2-5; 11 nucleotides line up with TRBD2. The germline CDR1 and CDR2 sequences are SGHKS and YYEKEE (reference sequence). V was clipped by 0 bases and J by 2 bases; unmatched bases: 9. The CDR3 totals 18 residues. CDR3 sequence reads: CASSLGPLTSGGQETQYF. CDR3 in DNA: TGTGCCAGCAGCTTGGGCCCCCTTACTAGCGGGGGTCAAGAGACCCAGTACTTC.

The rearrangement joins TRBV5-4 to TRBJ2-5, with a tentative D call TRBD2 (6 bases). Trimming shortened V by 0 bases and J by 3 bases, and 6 bases separated the two germline ends. Germline CDR1 SGHNT, CDR2 YYREEE (reference sequence). The CDR3 totals 13 residues. CDR3 protein: CASSLVAEETQYF. CDR3 nucleotide sequence: TGTGCCAGCAGCTTGGTAGCGGAAGAGACCCAGTACTTC.

The chain couples TRBV28 to TRBJ1-2; 11 bases are shared with TRBD1. This CDR3 comprises 13 residues. The V gene's germline CDR1 is MDHEN and CDR2 SYDVKM. V lost 5 bases, J lost 4 bases, and 0 bases stayed unmatched. CDR3 amino acids: CASSGTGGYGYTF. The CDR3 DNA follows: TGTGCCAGCAGTGGGACAGGGGGCTATGGCTACACCTTC.

The DNA of the CDR3 is TGTGCCAGCAGTTACGGGGCGGCAGCCTACGAGCAGTACTTC. Its translation: CASSYGAAAYEQYF. J is TRBJ2-7 and V is TRBV6-5; TRBD1 might be the D (5 bases). V dropped 2 bases and J dropped 2 bases, with 10 bases sitting between them. This CDR3 comprises 14 residues. CDR1 is MNHEY, CDR2 SVGAGI, per germline.

The V gene is TRBV10-3, the J gene TRBJ2-5, with TRBD2 identical over 10 bases. CDR1 and CDR2 (germline): ENHRY, SYGVKD. V was pared by 10 bases and J by 5 bases, with 10 bases of the junction left unmatched. CDR3 length: 14 residues. Here the CDR3 reads CATSTAGGLETQYF. DNA of the CDR3: TGTGCCACCTCCACAGCGGGGGGGCTGGAGACCCAGTACTTC.

This sequence joins TRBV19 and TRBJ2-6; D is perhaps TRBD1 (6 bases). The CDR3 totals 16 residues. Per the germline V gene, CDR1 is LNHDA and CDR2 is SQIVND (reference sequence). The V and J ends lost 5 bases and 0 bases respectively, with 11 bases between them. The CDR3 region is CASSPGQNSGANVLTF. CDR3 bases: TGTGCCAGTAGTCCTGGACAGAACTCTGGGGCCAACGTCCTGACTTTC.

This chain connects TRBV6-5 to TRBJ2-7; 11 nucleotides line up with TRBD2. The CDR3 totals 15 residues. Trimming at V came to 7 bases and at J to 9 bases, leaving 14 bases not matched to a gene. The germline gives CDR1 MNHEY, CDR2 SVGAGI. CDR3 loop: CASKIAGGPPGRQYF. CDR3 DNA sequence: TGTGCCAGCAAGATAGCGGGAGGGCCCCCAGGGCGGCAGTACTTC.

The CDR3 nucleotides are TGTGCCACCAGCAGAGATAGCGGGGGGGGTGAAAAACTGTTTTTT. The encoded protein is CATSRDSGGGEKLFF. V is TRBV15 and J is TRBJ1-4; D is perhaps TRBD1 (5 bases). The V end lost 0 bases, the J end lost 7 bases, and 12 bases lay between the germline ends. The CDR3 extends over 15 amino acids. Germline V lookup: CDR1 LNHNV, CDR2 YYDKDF (reference sequence).

This chain joins TRBV5-1 and TRBJ2-3; D unresolved. Trimming cost V 2 bases and J 1 base, with 14 bases left between them. From germline, CDR1 is SGHRS and CDR2 YFSETQ. The CDR3 loop spans 16 amino acids. The CDR3 region is CASSLGWSAGTDTQYF. CDR3 nucleotide sequence: TGCGCCAGCAGCTTAGGTTGGAGCGCTGGCACAGATACGCAGTATTTT.